The 27 T cell receptor beta chains below come from one sample, sequenced in a study of T cells after yellow fever vaccination. One entry per CDR3 protein results from TCRdb running MiXCR on the 5' RACE reads. This sample has over 25,000 distinct CDR3 sequences; about 11% occur once, and the top ten carry 9.5% to 15%. Source: PBMCs, either bulk or a sorted T-cell subset (CD4+, CD8+, memory, or dextramer-sorted; not recorded which), taken approximately 16 days after the first yellow fever vaccination. The receptor source for this set is a man younger than 30 who received the YFV17D yellow fever vaccine.

This clonotype was recorded many times. The chain couples TRBV7-2 to TRBJ2-3, with D maybe TRBD2 (7 bases). V was pared by 5 bases and J by 2 bases, with 14 bases between. The germline CDR1 and CDR2 sequences are SGHTA and FQGNSA. The CDR3 is 15 residues long. CDR3 sequence: CASSRRGGTTDTQYF. Here the CDR3 DNA reads TGTGCCAGCAGCCGTAGGGGGGGAACCACAGATACGCAGTATTTT.

This clonotype was seen repeatedly, ten times or more. This chain links TRBV7-2 with TRBJ1-2, with D uncertain. This CDR3 has 16 amino acids. Germline CDR1 SGHTA, CDR2 FQGNSA. Trimming shortened V by 5 bases and J by 1 base, and 17 bases separated the two germline ends. The CDR3 DNA is TGTGCCAGCAGCACCCGGACCCAGAATATTAACTATGGCTACACCTTC. Residues: CASSTRTQNINYGYTF. Using reference TRBV7-2 and TRBJ1-2 for the parts outside the CDR3, the full variable domain is GAGVSQSPSNKVTEKGKDVELRCDPISGHTALYWYRQSLGQGLEFLIYFQGNSAPDKSGLPSDRFSAERTGGSVSTLTIQRTQQEDSAVYLCASSTRTQNINYGYTFGSGTRLTVV.

This clonotype was recorded many times. V usage is TRBV20-1 and J usage is TRBJ1-5; a possible D gene is TRBD1 (5 bases). Germline CDR1 is DFQATT and CDR2 is SNEGSKA (reference sequence). V lost 3 bases to trimming and J lost 2 bases, with 8 bases between them. The CDR3 is made up of 13 amino acids. Here the CDR3 DNA reads TGCAGTGCTAGGGGGCACGGCAATCAGCCCCAGCATTTT. This codes for CSARGHGNQPQHF.

This clonotype was recorded many times. The chain has TRBV5-4 and TRBJ2-2, with 8 bases aligning to TRBD1. The CDR3 length is 15 residues. V shed 0 bases, J shed 7 bases, and the junction held 5 bases outside the gene matches. The germline V gene has CDR1 SGHNT and CDR2 YYREEE (reference sequence). The CDR3 reads CASSLGGQDLGELFF. Here the CDR3 DNA reads TGTGCCAGCAGCTTGGGGGGACAGGACCTCGGGGAGCTGTTTTTT.

This clonotype was recorded at least ten times. V gene TRBV9 combines with J gene TRBJ1-1; tentatively, D is TRBD1 (6 bases). From germline, CDR1 is SGDLS and CDR2 YYNGEE. The CDR3 runs to 18 residues. Trimming took 4 bases from V and 2 from J, leaving 24 bases between them. CDR3: CASSPRGGREPGNTEAFF. The CDR3 DNA is TGTGCCAGCAGCCCGAGAGGGGGGCGGGAGCCAGGCAACACTGAAGCTTTCTTT.

This clonotype has a count of ten or more. The chain has TRBV6-1 and TRBJ2-7, with 8 positions matching TRBD1. The V gene's germline CDR1 is MNHNS and CDR2 SASEGT. Unmatched junction bases numbered 7, after V lost 6 bases and J lost 6 bases. The CDR3 loop spans 13 amino acids. Here the CDR3 reads CASSSRDRTEQYV. CDR3 nucleotide sequence: TGTGCCAGCAGCAGCCGGGACAGGACCGAGCAGTACGTC.

This clonotype was detected ten times or more. The chain links TRBV6-1 to TRBJ2-2; possibly TRBD1 for D (5 bases). Per germline, CDR1 MNHNS and CDR2 SASEGT. The V gene lost 2 bases and the J gene lost 7 bases, with 14 bases spanning the gap. The CDR3 length is 15 residues. CDR3 in amino acids: CASSEMGQGGGELFF. For the CDR3, the DNA is TGTGCCAGCAGTGAAATGGGGCAGGGCGGCGGGGAGCTGTTTTTT.

This clonotype is medium-sized. V and J are TRBV12-3 or TRBV12-4 and TRBJ2-2; 7 positions match TRBD1. CDR3 size: 15 residues. V shed 6 bases, J shed 2 bases, and the junction held 6 bases outside the gene matches. CDR3 in amino acids: CASRSGTVNTGELFF. The DNA for the CDR3 is TGTGCCAGCAGGTCCGGGACAGTTAACACCGGGGAGCTGTTTTTT.

This clonotype was detected many times. The J gene is TRBJ2-1, the V gene TRBV4-3; 9 positions match TRBD2. J gave up 4 bases and V 0 bases, and 4 bases lay outside the gene matches. This CDR3 is 16 amino acids long. The V gene's germline CDR1 is LGHNA and CDR2 YSLEER. In nucleotides, the CDR3 is TGCGCCAGCAGCCAAGATTCCGCGGGGGGGTACAATGAGCAGTTCTTC. It translates to CASSQDSAGGYNEQFF.

This clonotype was seen many times. The CDR3 reads CSARKGGIGDTQYF. CDR3 DNA: TGCAGTGCTAGAAAAGGGGGGATAGGAGATACGCAGTATTTT. V gene TRBV20-1 combines with J gene TRBJ2-3, with D perhaps being TRBD1 or TRBD2 (6 bases each). The CDR3 has 14 residues. The V gene lost 2 bases and the J gene lost 5 bases, with 14 bases spanning the gap. CDR1 and CDR2 from the germline V gene are DFQATT and SNEGSKA (reference sequence).

This clonotype was counted ten times or more. The chain uses TRBV20-1 and TRBJ2-5, with D perhaps given as TRBD1 or TRBD2 (5 bases each). The CDR3 consists of 14 residues. Looked up from germline, CDR1 is DFQATT and CDR2 is SNEGSKA (reference sequence). Trimming took 5 bases from V and 4 from J, leaving 17 bases between them. The DNA for the CDR3 is TGCAGTGCTGAGGGGACCCGGGGTGGAGAGACCCAGTACTTC. This encodes CSAEGTRGGETQYF.

This clonotype was detected ten times or more. The chain is built from TRBV2 and TRBJ2-7; 7 nucleotides line up with TRBD1. V shed 5 bases and J 5 bases; nucleotides not matched to a gene: 6. Per germline, CDR1 SNHLY and CDR2 FYNNEI. There are 13 residues in the CDR3. The CDR3 protein is CASSRQGIDEQYV. Here the CDR3 DNA reads TGTGCCAGCAGTCGACAGGGAATAGACGAGCAGTACGTC.

In the case of this clonotype: A single base separates this from a much larger clone, so it may be a read error. The rearrangement uses TRBV10-3 and TRBJ2-2; D uncertain. Germline loops: CDR1 ENHRY, CDR2 SYGVKD. This CDR3 region has 14 residues. This chain's CDR3 is CAISVTQNTWELFF. In DNA, the CDR3 is TGTGCCATCAGTGTGACGCAGAACACCTGGGAGCTGTTTTTT.

This clonotype was seen at least ten times. The chain carries TRBV28 and TRBJ1-4, with 9 nucleotides matching TRBD1. J gave up 5 bases and V 10 bases, and 2 bases lay outside the gene matches. The CDR3 is made up of 12 amino acids. Germline V CDR1 and CDR2: MDHEN, SYDVKM. The CDR3 spells CATQGANEKLFF. CDR3 nucleotide sequence: TGTGCCACACAGGGGGCGAATGAAAAACTGTTTTTT.

This clonotype has ten or more counts. The V call is TRBV20-1, the J call TRBJ1-6, with D perhaps TRBD1 (6 bases). CDR3 length equals 13 residues. Germline V gene sequence: CDR1 DFQATT, CDR2 SNEGSKA (reference sequence). Trimming took off 3 bases at V and 7 bases at J, with 10 bases between the two ends. The DNA for the CDR3 is TGCAGTGCTAGCCGGGACATAAATTCACCCCTCCACTTT. Its protein product is CSASRDINSPLHF.

Comment on this clonotype: This may be a read error, as it is one base from a much larger clone. The chain couples TRBV5-6 to TRBJ2-5; tentatively, D is TRBD2 (6 bases). V was clipped by 4 bases and J by 4 bases, with 11 bases between them. CDR1 is SGHDT and CDR2 is YYEEEE in the germline V gene. CDR3 length: 13 amino acids. CDR3 sequence: CASSHAGPETQYF. Here the CDR3 DNA reads TGTGCCAGCAGCCATGCGGGACCAGAGACCCAGTACTTC.

This clonotype occurred many times. The rearrangement joins TRBV6-1 to TRBJ2-5, with D perhaps matching TRBD1 or TRBD2 (6 bases each). The V gene lost 4 bases and the J gene lost 4 bases, with 13 bases spanning the gap. Per germline, CDR1 MNHNS and CDR2 SASEGT. The CDR3 has 14 residues. CDR3 DNA: TGTGCCAGCAGTGCCTCCGGGGGCTTAGAGACCCAGTACTTC. Translating gives CASSASGGLETQYF.

In this sample, this clonotype turned up many times. In DNA, the CDR3 is TGCAGTGCCCCGGGAAGAGGAAACACCATATATTTT. It encodes CSAPGRGNTIYF. The gene calls are TRBV20-1 and TRBJ1-3; D unresolved. Germline V CDR1 and CDR2: DFQATT, SNEGSKA (reference sequence). This CDR3 is built from 12 residues. Trimming shortened V by 6 bases and J by 4 bases, and 10 bases separated the two germline ends.

This clonotype has just a few counts. With a much larger clone just one base away, this may be a read error. This chain uses TRBV29-1 with TRBJ2-3; TRBD1 or TRBD2 may be the D gene (6 bases each). The CDR3 is 12 amino acids. Germline loops: CDR1 SQVTM, CDR2 ANQGSEA. With 8 bases removed from V and 6 bases from J, the gap between germline ends came to 15 bases. CDR3 DNA sequence: TGCAGCCTTAGGGGGGTGAGCGATACGCAGTATTTT. Its protein is CSLRGVSDTQYF.

This clonotype was counted ten times or more. The chain recombines TRBV5-6 with TRBJ2-1, with 7 bases lining up with TRBD1. Trimming cost V 2 bases and J 5 bases; bases outside gene matches: 10. This CDR3 has 16 residues. CDR1 and CDR2 (germline): SGHDT, YYEEEE. The CDR3 region has the DNA TGTGCCAGCAGCTTTCATCCGACAGGGATCAACAATGAGCAGTTCTTC. The encoded protein is CASSFHPTGINNEQFF.

This clonotype was counted ten times or more. The chain links TRBV19 to TRBJ2-1; the match to TRBD1 covers 9 bases. Trimming cost V 4 bases and J 5 bases; bases outside gene matches: 6. This CDR3 contains 15 residues. CDR1 is LNHDA, CDR2 SQIVND, per germline (reference sequence). CDR3: CASSNTGGVHNEQFF. The DNA for the CDR3 is TGTGCCAGTAGTAACACAGGGGGCGTTCACAATGAGCAGTTCTTC. The full variable domain, with the rest looked up from reference TRBV19 and TRBJ2-1, is DGGITQSPKYLFRKEGQNVTLSCEQNLNHDAMYWYRQDPGQGLRLIYYSQIVNDFQKGDIAEGYSVSREKKESFPLTVTSAQKNPTAFYLCASSNTGGVHNEQFFGPGTRLTVL.

Many counts were recorded for this clonotype. CDR3 coding DNA: TGCAGTGCTATTGGCGGCAGGGGGGTTTTCAATGAGCAGTTCTTC. It is translated as CSAIGGRGVFNEQFF. The rearrangement links TRBV20-1 to TRBJ2-1, with D possibly TRBD1 on 7 matching bases. The V end was cut by 4 bases, the J end by 6 bases, with 19 bases between. The CDR3 is 15 amino acids. Germline CDR1 reads DFQATT; CDR2 reads SNEGSKA (reference sequence).

This clonotype has ten or more counts. This chain connects TRBV24-1 to TRBJ1-4; D remains ambiguous. Germline V CDR1 and CDR2: KGHDR, SFDVKD. This CDR3 contains 10 residues. V was clipped by 7 bases and J by 5 bases, with 1 base between them. The CDR3 here is CATRNEKLFF. The CDR3 nucleotides read TGTGCCACCAGGAATGAAAAACTGTTTTTT.

Of note for this clonotype: This may stem from a read error, because a much larger clone lies one nucleotide away. CDR3 sequence (DNA): TGTGCCAGCAGCCACCAACTCGGTGTTGAAAAACTGTTTTTT. This translates into CASSHQLGVEKLFF. The chain recombines TRBV6-2 or TRBV6-3 with TRBJ1-4; D is ambiguous. The CDR3 is 14 residues long. V dropped 6 bases and J dropped 7 bases, with 15 bases sitting between them. Germline CDR1 MNHEY, CDR2 SVGEGT.

This clonotype was recorded at least ten times. The rearrangement uses TRBV20-1 and TRBJ2-2; possible D gene TRBD2, 6 bases. The CDR3 is made up of 16 amino acids. Per the germline V gene, CDR1 is DFQATT and CDR2 is SNEGSKA (reference sequence). V lost 5 bases, J lost 0 bases, and 16 bases lay in between. The CDR3 loop is CSAPPPGLTNTGELFF. The DNA of the CDR3 is TGCAGTGCTCCCCCCCCGGGACTTACGAACACCGGGGAGCTGTTTTTT.

In its sample, this clonotype was seen many times. The chain combines TRBV5-1 with TRBJ1-2; D possibly corresponds to TRBD1 (5 bases). Trimming stripped 4 bases from V and 8 bases from J, with 15 bases between. This CDR3 comprises 13 residues. CDR1 and CDR2 from the germline V gene are SGHRS and YFSETQ. The DNA of the CDR3 is TGCGCCAGCAGCCCGCAGGGTGATCGCGGCTACACCTTC. Amino acids: CASSPQGDRGYTF. Supplemented by reference TRBV5-1 and TRBJ1-2, the full variable domain reads KAGVTQTPRYLIKTRGQQVTLSCSPISGHRSVSWYQQTPGQGLQFLFEYFSETQRNKGNFPGRFSGRQFSNSRSEMNVSTLELGDSALYLCASSPQGDRGYTFGSGTRLTVV.

Points on this clonotype: One base away lies a much larger clone, so this may be a sequencing read error. CDR3 sequence reads: CATSRDSGWKTEAFF. CDR3 in DNA: TGTGCCACCAGCAGAGATTCAGGGTGGAAAACTGAAGCTTTCTTT. The chain employs TRBV15 and TRBJ1-1, with D tentatively TRBD1 (5 bases). Per the germline V gene, CDR1 is LNHNV and CDR2 is YYDKDF (reference sequence). The V end lost 0 bases, the J end lost 5 bases, and 13 bases lay between the germline ends. The CDR3 extends over 15 amino acids.